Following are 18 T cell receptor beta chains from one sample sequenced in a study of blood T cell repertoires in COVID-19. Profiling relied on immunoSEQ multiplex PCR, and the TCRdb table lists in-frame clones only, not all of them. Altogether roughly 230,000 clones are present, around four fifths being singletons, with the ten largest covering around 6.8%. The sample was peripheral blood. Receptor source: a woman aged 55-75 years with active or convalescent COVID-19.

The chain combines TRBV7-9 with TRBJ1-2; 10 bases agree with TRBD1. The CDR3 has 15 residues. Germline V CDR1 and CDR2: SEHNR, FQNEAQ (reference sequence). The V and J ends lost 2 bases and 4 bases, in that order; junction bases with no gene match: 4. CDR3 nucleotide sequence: TGTGCCAGCAGCTTATCGACAGGGGGCCCCTATGGCTACACCTTC. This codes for CASSLSTGGPYGYTF. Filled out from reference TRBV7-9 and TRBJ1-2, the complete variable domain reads DTGVSQNPRHKITKRGQNVTFRCDPISEHNRLYWYRQTLGQGPEFLTYFQNEAQLEKSRLLSDRFSAERPKGSFSTLEIQRTEQGDSAMYLCASSLSTGGPYGYTFGSGTRLTVV.

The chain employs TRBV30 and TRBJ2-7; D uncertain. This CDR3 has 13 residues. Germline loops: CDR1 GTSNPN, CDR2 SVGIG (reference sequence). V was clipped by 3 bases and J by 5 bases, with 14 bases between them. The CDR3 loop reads CAWRSSSLHEQYF. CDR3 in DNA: TGTGCCTGGAGAAGCTCAAGTTTACACGAGCAGTACTTC.

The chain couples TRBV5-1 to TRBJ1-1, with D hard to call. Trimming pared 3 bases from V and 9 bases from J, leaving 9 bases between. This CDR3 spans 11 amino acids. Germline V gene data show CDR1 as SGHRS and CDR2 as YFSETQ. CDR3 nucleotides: TGCGCCAGCAGCTCCGGGGAAAAAGCTTTCTTT. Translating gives CASSSGEKAFF. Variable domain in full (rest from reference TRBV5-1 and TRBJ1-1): KAGVTQTPRYLIKTRGQQVTLSCSPISGHRSVSWYQQTPGQGLQFLFEYFSETQRNKGNFPGRFSGRQFSNSRSEMNVSTLELGDSALYLCASSSGEKAFFGQGTRLTVV.

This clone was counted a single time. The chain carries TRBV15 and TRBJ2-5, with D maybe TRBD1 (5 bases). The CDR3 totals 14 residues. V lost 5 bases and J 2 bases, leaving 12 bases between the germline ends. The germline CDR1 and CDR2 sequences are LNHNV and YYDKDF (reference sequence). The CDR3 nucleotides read TGTGCCACCAGCTCTTTTGACAGTCAAGAGACCCAGTACTTC. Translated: CATSSFDSQETQYF.

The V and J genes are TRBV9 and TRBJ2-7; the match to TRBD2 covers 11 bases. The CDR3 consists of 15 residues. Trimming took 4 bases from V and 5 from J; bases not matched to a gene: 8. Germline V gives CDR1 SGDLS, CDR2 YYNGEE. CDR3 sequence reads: CASSPFTSGSHEQYF. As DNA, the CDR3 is TGTGCCAGCAGCCCCTTCACTAGCGGGAGCCACGAGCAGTACTTC.

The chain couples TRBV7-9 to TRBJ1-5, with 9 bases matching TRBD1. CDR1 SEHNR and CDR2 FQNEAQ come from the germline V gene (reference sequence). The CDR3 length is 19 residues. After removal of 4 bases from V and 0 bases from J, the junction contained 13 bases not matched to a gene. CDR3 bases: TGTGCCAGCAGCTCTGGACCGGGACAGGGCGCGTATAGCAATCAGCCCCAGCATTTT. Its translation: CASSSGPGQGAYSNQPQHF.

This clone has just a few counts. As DNA, the CDR3 is TGTGCCAGCAGCCTAGGGGGGGACAGGTATTTT. It translates to CASSLGGDRYF. This sequence joins TRBV7-6 and TRBJ1-3, with TRBD1 matching 8 bases. Germline V gene sequence: CDR1 SGHVS, CDR2 FNYEAQ. J lost 16 bases, V lost 5 bases, and 7 bases had no gene match. This CDR3 spans 11 amino acids.

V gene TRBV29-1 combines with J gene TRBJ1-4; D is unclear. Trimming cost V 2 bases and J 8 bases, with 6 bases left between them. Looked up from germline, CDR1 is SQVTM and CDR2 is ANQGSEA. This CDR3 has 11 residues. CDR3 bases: TGCAGCGTTGAACTCGGGGAAAAACTGTTTTTT. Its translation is CSVELGEKLFF.

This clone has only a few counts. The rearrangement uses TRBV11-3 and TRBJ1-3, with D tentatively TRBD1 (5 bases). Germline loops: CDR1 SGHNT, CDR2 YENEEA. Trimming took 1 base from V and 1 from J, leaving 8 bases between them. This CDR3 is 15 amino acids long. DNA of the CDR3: TGTGCCAGCAGCTTAGCAGGACATTCTGGAAACACCATATATTTT. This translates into CASSLAGHSGNTIYF. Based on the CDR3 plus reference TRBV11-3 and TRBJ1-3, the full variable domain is EAGVVQSPRYKIIEKKQPVAFWCNPISGHNTLYWYLQNLGQGPELLIRYENEEAVDDSQLPKDRFSAERLKGVDSTLKIQPAELGDSAVYLCASSLAGHSGNTIYFGEGSWLTVV.

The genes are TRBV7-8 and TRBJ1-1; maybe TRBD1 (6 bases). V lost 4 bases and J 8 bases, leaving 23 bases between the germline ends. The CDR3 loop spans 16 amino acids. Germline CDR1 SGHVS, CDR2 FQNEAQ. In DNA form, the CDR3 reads TGTGCCAGCAGCTACAGGGACGTGGGAGTTGTGGGGGAAGCTTTCTTT. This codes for CASSYRDVGVVGEAFF. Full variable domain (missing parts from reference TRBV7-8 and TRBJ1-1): GAGVSQSPRYKVAKRGQDVALRCDPISGHVSLFWYQQALGQGPEFLTYFQNEAQLDKSGLPSDRFFAERPEGSVSTLKIQRTQQEDSAVYLCASSYRDVGVVGEAFFGQGTRLTVV.

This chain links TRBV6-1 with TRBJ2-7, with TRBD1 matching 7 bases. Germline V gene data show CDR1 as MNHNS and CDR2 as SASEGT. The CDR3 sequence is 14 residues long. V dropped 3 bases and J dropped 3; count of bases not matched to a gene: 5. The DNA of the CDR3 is TGTGCCAGCAGTGACAGGGGGACCTACTACGAGCAGTACGTC. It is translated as CASSDRGTYYEQYV.

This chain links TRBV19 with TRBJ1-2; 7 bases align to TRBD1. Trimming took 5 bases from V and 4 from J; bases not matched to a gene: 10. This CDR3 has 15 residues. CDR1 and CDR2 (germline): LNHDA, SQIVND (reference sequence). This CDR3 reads CASSSLDRRSYGYTF. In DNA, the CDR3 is TGTGCCAGTAGTTCTTTGGACAGGAGAAGCTATGGCTACACCTTC.

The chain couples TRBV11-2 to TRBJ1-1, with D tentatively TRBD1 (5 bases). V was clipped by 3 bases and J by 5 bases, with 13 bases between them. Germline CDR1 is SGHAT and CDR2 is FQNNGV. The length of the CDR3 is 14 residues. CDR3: CASSFLQGGTEAFF. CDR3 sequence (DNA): TGTGCCAGCAGCTTTCTCCAGGGAGGGACTGAAGCTTTCTTT. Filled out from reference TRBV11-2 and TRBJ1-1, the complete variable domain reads EAGVAQSPRYKIIEKRQSVAFWCNPISGHATLYWYQQILGQGPKLLIQFQNNGVVDDSQLPKDRFSAERLKGVDSTLKIQPAKLEDSAVYLCASSFLQGGTEAFFGQGTRLTVV.

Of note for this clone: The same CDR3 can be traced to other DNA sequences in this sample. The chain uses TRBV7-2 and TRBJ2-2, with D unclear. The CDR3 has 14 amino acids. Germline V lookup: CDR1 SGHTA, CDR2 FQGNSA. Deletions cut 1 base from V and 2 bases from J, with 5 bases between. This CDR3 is CASSLGLNTGELFF. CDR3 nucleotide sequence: TGTGCCAGCAGCTTAGGCCTAAACACCGGGGAGCTGTTTTTT.

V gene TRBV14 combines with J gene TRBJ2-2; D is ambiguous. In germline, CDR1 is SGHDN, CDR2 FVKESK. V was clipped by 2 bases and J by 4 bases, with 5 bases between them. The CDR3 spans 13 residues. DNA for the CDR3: TGTGCCAGCAGCCAAAGCCCCACCGGGGAGCTGTTTTTT. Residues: CASSQSPTGELFF.

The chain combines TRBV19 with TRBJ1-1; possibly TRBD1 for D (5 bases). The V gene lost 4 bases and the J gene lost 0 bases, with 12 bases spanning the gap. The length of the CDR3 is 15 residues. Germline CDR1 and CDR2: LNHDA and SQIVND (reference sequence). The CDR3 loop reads CASSTGHGLNTEAFF. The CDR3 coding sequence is TGTGCCAGTAGTACAGGGCATGGGTTGAACACTGAAGCTTTCTTT. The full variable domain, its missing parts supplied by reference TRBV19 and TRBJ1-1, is DGGITQSPKYLFRKEGQNVTLSCEQNLNHDAMYWYRQDPGQGLRLIYYSQIVNDFQKGDIAEGYSVSREKKESFPLTVTSAQKNPTAFYLCASSTGHGLNTEAFFGQGTRLTVV.

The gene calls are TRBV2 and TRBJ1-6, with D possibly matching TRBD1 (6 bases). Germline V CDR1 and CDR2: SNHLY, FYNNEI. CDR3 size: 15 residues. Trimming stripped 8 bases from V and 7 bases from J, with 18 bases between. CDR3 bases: TGTGCCAGCGGAACAGGGACCTCCCTCAATTCACCCCTCCACTTT. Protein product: CASGTGTSLNSPLHF.

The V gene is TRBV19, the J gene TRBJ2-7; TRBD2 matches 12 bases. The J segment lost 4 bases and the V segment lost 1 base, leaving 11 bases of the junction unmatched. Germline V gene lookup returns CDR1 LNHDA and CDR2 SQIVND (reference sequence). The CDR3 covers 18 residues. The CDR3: CASSIVGLAGGPGYEQYF. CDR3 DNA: TGTGCCAGTAGTATAGTTGGCCTAGCGGGAGGGCCCGGTTACGAGCAGTACTTC. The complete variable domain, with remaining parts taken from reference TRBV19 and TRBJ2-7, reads DGGITQSPKYLFRKEGQNVTLSCEQNLNHDAMYWYRQDPGQGLRLIYYSQIVNDFQKGDIAEGYSVSREKKESFPLTVTSAQKNPTAFYLCASSIVGLAGGPGYEQYFGPGTRLTVT.